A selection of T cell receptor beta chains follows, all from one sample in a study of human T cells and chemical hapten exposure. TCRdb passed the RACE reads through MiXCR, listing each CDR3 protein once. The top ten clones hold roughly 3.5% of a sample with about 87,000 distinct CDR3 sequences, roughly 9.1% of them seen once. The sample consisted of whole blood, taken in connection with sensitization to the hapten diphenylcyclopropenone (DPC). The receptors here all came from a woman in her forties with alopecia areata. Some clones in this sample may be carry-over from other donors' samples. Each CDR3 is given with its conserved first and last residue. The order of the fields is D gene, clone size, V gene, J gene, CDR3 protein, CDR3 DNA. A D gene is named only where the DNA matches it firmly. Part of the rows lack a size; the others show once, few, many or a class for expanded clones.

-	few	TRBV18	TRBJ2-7	CASSPPKGYEQYF	TGTGCCAGCTCACCACCTAAAGGGTACGAGCAGTACTTC
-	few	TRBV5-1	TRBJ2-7	CASSSDSRSYEQYF	TGCGCCAGCAGCTCTGACAGCCGCTCCTACGAGCAGTACTTC
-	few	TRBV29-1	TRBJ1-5	CSVGWYSNQPQHF	TGCAGCGTTGGGTGGTATAGCAATCAGCCCCAGCATTTT
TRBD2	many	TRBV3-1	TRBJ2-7	CASSPLLAGGYEQYF	TGTGCCAGCAGCCCGCTGCTAGCGGGGGGGTACGAGCAGTACTTC
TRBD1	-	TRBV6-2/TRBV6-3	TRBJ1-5	CASRPGDRHQPQHF	TGTGCCAGCAGACCCGGGGACAGACATCAGCCCCAGCATTTT
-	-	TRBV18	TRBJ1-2	CVSSVNQGDYGYTF	TGTGTCAGCTCCGTAAATCAGGGCGACTATGGCTACACCTTC
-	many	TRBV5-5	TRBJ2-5	CASGEETQYF	TGTGCCAGCGGGGAAGAGACCCAGTACTTC
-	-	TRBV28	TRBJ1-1	CASRETGNTEAFF	TGTGCCAGCAGAGAAACAGGGAACACTGAAGCTTTCTTT
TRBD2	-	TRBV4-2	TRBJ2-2	CASSQAQRLANTGELFF	TGTGCCAGCAGCCAAGCCCAAAGACTAGCTAACACCGGGGAGCTGTTTTTT
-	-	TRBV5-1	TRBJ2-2	CASSATGITDGELFF	TGCGCCAGCAGCGCGACAGGCATCACGGACGGGGAGCTGTTTTTT
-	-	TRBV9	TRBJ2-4	CARRGMEALAKNIQYF	TGTGCCAGGAGGGGGATGGAGGCATTAGCCAAAAACATTCAGTACTTC
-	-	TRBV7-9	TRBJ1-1	CASSLSSLNTEAFF	TGTGCCAGCAGCCTCTCCAGCCTGAACACTGAAGCTTTCTTT
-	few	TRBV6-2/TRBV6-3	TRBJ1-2	CASSYRDKNGYTF	TGTGCCAGCAGTTACCGGGACAAAAATGGCTACACCTTC
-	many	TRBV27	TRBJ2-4	CASSPLGIGKNIQYF	TGTGCCAGCAGCCCCCTCGGGATCGGCAAAAACATTCAGTACTTC
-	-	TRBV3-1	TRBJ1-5	CASSRGNSYNQPQHF	TGTGCCAGCAGCCGGGGTAATTCCTATAATCAGCCCCAGCATTTT
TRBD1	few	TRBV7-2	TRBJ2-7	CASSSPGQGFYEQYF	TGTGCCAGCAGCTCGCCGGGACAGGGTTTCTACGAGCAGTACTTC
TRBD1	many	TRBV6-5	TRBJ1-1	CASSPGGTNTEAFF	TGTGCCAGCAGTCCAGGGGGCACGAACACTGAAGCTTTCTTT
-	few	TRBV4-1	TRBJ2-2	CASSAGQSAGELFF	TGCGCCAGCAGCGCCGGACAGAGCGCCGGGGAGCTGTTTTTT
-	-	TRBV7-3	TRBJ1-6	CASRSSYNSPLHF	TGTGCCAGCAGGAGCTCCTATAATTCACCCCTCCACTTT
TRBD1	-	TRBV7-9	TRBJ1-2	CASSLEAGGDGYTF	TGTGCCAGCAGCTTAGAGGCAGGGGGCGATGGCTACACCTTC
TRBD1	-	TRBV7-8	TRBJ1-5	CASSPRTGDDQPQHF	TGTGCCAGCAGCCCCCGAACAGGGGACGATCAGCCCCAGCATTTT
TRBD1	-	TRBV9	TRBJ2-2	CASRGTGDTGELFF	TGTGCCAGCAGAGGGACAGGGGACACCGGGGAGCTGTTTTTT
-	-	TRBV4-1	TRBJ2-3	CASSQRSSDPPTDTQYF	TGCGCCAGCAGCCAACGCTCGTCGGACCCCCCGACAGATACGCAGTATTTT
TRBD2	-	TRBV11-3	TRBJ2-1	CASSPGTTSSSYNEQFF	TGTGCCAGCAGCCCCGGGACTACATCAAGCTCCTACAATGAGCAGTTCTTC
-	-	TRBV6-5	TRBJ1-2	CASSETDYGYTF	TGTGCCAGCAGCGAGACGGACTATGGCTACACCTTC
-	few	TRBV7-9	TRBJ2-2	CASSSPPLGGELFF	TGTGCCAGCAGCTCGCCCCCCCTAGGCGGGGAGCTGTTTTTT
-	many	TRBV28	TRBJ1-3	CASSLAQIGNTIYF	TGTGCCAGCAGTTTAGCACAAATTGGAAACACCATATATTTT
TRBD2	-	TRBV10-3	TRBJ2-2	CASRGGANTGELFF	TGTGCCTCCCGGGGGGGCGCGAACACCGGGGAGCTGTTTTTT
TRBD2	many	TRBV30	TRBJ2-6	CAWSVRGEGVLTF	TGTGCCTGGAGTGTACGCGGGGAGGGCGTCCTGACTTTC
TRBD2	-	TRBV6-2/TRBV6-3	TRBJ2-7	CASSRSGGILSYEQYF	TGTGCCAGCAGCCGTAGCGGGGGGATCCTCTCCTACGAGCAGTACTTC
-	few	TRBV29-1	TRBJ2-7	CSVEGPDSSYEQYF	TGCAGCGTTGAAGGCCCGGACAGTTCCTACGAGCAGTACTTC
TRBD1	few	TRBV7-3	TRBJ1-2	CASSLTGGENYGYTF	TGTGCCAGCAGCCTGACAGGGGGAGAGAACTATGGCTACACCTTC
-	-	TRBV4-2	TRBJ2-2	CASSQAGTSNTGELFF	TGTGCCAGCAGCCAAGCCGGGACTTCGAACACCGGGGAGCTGTTTTTT
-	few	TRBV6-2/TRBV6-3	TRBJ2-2	CASRENGGTGELFF	TGTGCCAGCAGAGAAAACGGTGGGACCGGGGAGCTGTTTTTT
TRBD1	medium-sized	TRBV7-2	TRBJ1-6	CASKTQGAALHF	TGTGCCAGCAAGACTCAGGGGGCGGCCCTCCACTTT
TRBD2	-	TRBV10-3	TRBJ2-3	CAISSGTSGPDTQYF	TGTGCCATCAGCTCCGGGACTAGCGGTCCAGATACGCAGTATTTT
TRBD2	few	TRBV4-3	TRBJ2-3	CASSQFSGGTDTQYF	TGCGCCAGCAGCCAATTTAGCGGGGGCACAGATACGCAGTATTTT
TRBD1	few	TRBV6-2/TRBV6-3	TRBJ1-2	CASLSRDRDGYTF	TGTGCCAGCCTGTCCCGGGACAGGGACGGCTACACCTTC
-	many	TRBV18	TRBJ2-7	CASSPLQGTEQYF	TGTGCCAGCTCACCTCTGCAGGGTACCGAGCAGTACTTC
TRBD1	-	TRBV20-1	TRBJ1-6	CSAGRDRDNSPLHF	TGCAGTGCAGGAAGGGACAGAGATAATTCACCCCTCCACTTT
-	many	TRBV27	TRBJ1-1	CASSSGPGGGPLIEAFF	TGTGCCAGCAGTTCAGGGCCCGGAGGGGGTCCCTTAATTGAAGCTTTCTTT
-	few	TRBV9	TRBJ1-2	CASSVAAAANYGYTF	TGTGCCAGCAGCGTAGCGGCAGCCGCTAACTATGGCTACACCTTC
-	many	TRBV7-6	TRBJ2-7	CASSTGSAVEQYF	TGTGCCAGCAGCACCGGGTCCGCGGTGGAGCAGTACTTC
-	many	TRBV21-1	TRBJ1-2	CASSKSVYFGYTF	TGTGCCAGCAGCAAATCGGTCTACTTTGGCTACACCTTC
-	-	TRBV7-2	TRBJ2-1	CASSRQGTEQFF	TGTGCCAGCAGCCGTCAGGGAACTGAGCAGTTCTTC
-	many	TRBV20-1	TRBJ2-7	CSASSDRKVYSYEQYF	TGCAGTGCTAGCTCGGACAGAAAGGTCTACTCCTACGAGCAGTACTTC